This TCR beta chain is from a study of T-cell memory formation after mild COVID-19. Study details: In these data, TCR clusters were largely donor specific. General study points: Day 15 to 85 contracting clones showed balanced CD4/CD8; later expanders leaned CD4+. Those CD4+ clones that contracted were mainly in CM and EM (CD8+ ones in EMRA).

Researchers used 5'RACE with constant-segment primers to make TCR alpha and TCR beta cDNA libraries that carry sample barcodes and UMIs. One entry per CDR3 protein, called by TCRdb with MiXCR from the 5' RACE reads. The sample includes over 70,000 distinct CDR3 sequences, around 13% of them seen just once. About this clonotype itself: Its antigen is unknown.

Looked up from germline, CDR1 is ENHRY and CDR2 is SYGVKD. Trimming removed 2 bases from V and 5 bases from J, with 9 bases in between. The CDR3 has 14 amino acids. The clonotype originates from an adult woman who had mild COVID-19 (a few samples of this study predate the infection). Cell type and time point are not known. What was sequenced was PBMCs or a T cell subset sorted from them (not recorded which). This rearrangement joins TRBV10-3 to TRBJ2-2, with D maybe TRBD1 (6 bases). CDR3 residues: CAISEGQLTGELFF. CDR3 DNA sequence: TGTGCCATCAGTGAGGGACAGCTAACCGGGGAGCTGTTTTTT.